This T cell receptor (beta chain) was identified in a study of blood T cell repertoires in COVID-19. Study-wide context: PBMCs, B-cell-depleted T cells, or T cells were the source of the cDNA or gDNA that made up the material.

Per the study methods: Reference gene primer amplification gave estimated nucleated cell counts. TCRdb's table, derived via immunoSEQ multiplex PCR, lists solely in-frame clones and lacks some. For V, J and clone size, that table is used; D and trimming come from the DNA. The sample has about 150,000 clones; about three quarters are singletons. V was shortened by 0 bases and J by 2 bases, with 9 bases between the two germline ends. Germline V gene lookup returns CDR1 SGHRS and CDR2 YFSETQ. The CDR3 is 14 residues long. The chain couples TRBV5-1 to TRBJ2-7; D perhaps matches TRBD1 (5 bases). The source material was peripheral blood. The sequence was obtained from a man aged 50 or older with acute or convalescent COVID-19. CDR3 bases: TGCGCCAGCAGCTTGGAGGGGTTGGCCTACGAGCAGTACTTC. It encodes CASSLEGLAYEQYF.